This TCR beta chain was documented in a study of cytomegalovirus exposure and HLA in healthy donors. Study-level results: In an earlier analysis, about 87% or about 30%: the productive usage of most TCR beta V segments.

The PCR employed 60 Vbeta primers together with 13 Jbeta primers. Authors' processing steps: Unique TCR beta chains totaled about 78 million in a later count, with 8.5 million to 12 million of them shared. Assay used: immunoSEQ multiplex PCR; TCRdb lists only in-frame clones, some missing. That table furnishes V, J and clone size, whereas the DNA furnished D and trimming. The table shows roughly 190,000 clones, with over 70% occurring only once. Points on this clone: The antigen is not known.

Sequencing input: PBMCs. This receptor was taken from a man aged 40-49 years in good health and CMV-seropositive.

The CDR3 loop reads CASRKWTGSTDTQYF. In DNA, the CDR3 is TGCGCCAGCAGGAAATGGACAGGGAGCACAGATACGCAGTATTTT. The V gene is TRBV5-1, the J gene TRBJ2-3; 8 nucleotides agree with TRBD1. V dropped 5 bases and J dropped 0; count of bases not matched to a gene: 5. This CDR3 region has 15 residues. Germline CDR1 SGHRS, CDR2 YFSETQ.